These 6 T cell receptor beta chains were all obtained from the same sample, sequenced in a study of long-term antiretroviral therapy in people with HIV. The assay used was immunoSEQ (version v3.0), run at survey level. Profiled with immunoSEQ multiplex PCR; TCRdb holds only in-frame clones, not every one. In the table there are about 14,000 clones, more than 65% of which are singletons. Here the sequenced sample was unsorted PBMCs, taken 0.4 years after starting antiretroviral therapy. Receptor source: a man under 40 with HIV.

This chain connects TRBV15 to TRBJ1-4, with D maybe TRBD1 (5 bases). The CDR3 totals 15 residues. V was pared by 5 bases and J by 10 bases, with 20 bases between. CDR1 and CDR2 from the germline V gene are LNHNV and YYDKDF (reference sequence). CDR3 bases: TGTGCCACCAGCGGTTTGGACACCTCGGTGGGAAAACTGTTTTTT. It translates to CATSGLDTSVGKLFF.

The chain uses TRBV29-1 and TRBJ2-3, with D maybe TRBD1 (7 bases). V lost 5 bases and J lost 5, with 17 bases in between. The V gene's germline CDR1 is SQVTM and CDR2 ANQGSEA. This CDR3 region has 14 residues. The CDR3 DNA follows: TGCAGCGTTACAGGGGAGGTTGGTATAGATACGCAGTATTTT. It yields the protein CSVTGEVGIDTQYF.

This clone has just a few counts. The V call is TRBV9, the J call TRBJ1-6; maybe TRBD1 (6 bases). The CDR3 is made up of 15 amino acids. V was clipped by 3 bases and J by 10 bases, with 17 bases between them. Germline CDR1 SGDLS, CDR2 YYNGEE. The CDR3 sequence: CASSAPLGARSPLHF. CDR3 bases: TGTGCCAGCAGCGCTCCTTTGGGGGCGCGCTCACCCCTCCACTTT.

CDR3 region: CASRIAGSTDTQYF. The CDR3 DNA sequence: TGTGCAAGTCGCATAGCGGGGAGCACAGATACGCAGTATTTT. This chain links TRBV12-2 with TRBJ2-3. TRBV12-2 corresponds to a pseudogene. This CDR3 contains 14 residues.

The chain recombines TRBV5-5 with TRBJ2-3; 12 nucleotides align to TRBD2. Germline V gene sequence: CDR1 SGHKS, CDR2 YYEKEE (reference sequence). The V and J ends lost 5 bases and 0 bases, in that order; junction bases with no gene match: 10. The CDR3 is 18 residues long. The CDR3 DNA follows: TGTGCCAGCAGTTATCTAGCGGGGGGGACCTCTAGCACAGATACGCAGTATTTT. This sequence encodes CASSYLAGGTSSTDTQYF.

This clone showed up just once. This chain connects TRBV9 to TRBJ2-1; 9 bases align to TRBD1. J lost 7 bases, V lost 4 bases, and 9 bases had no gene match. This CDR3 is built from 15 residues. Germline-derived CDR1 and CDR2 are SGDLS and YYNGEE. The CDR3 sequence is CASSPIGTGWNEQFF. In DNA form, the CDR3 reads TGTGCCAGCAGCCCAATCGGGACAGGGTGGAATGAGCAGTTCTTC.